The next 27 T cell receptor beta chains were all read from a single sample in a study of identical twins. TCRdb independently ran MiXCR on the 5' RACE reads; one entry per CDR3 protein. Of nearly 650,000 distinct CDR3 sequences listed, 7% to 7.5% are singletons. These records were also assigned to another study, of yellow fever vaccine responses in identical twins.

Sequencing used PBMCs. The receptors were gathered from a woman aged 18-35 years in good health.

This clonotype was seen a handful of times. This sequence joins TRBV12-3 or TRBV12-4 and TRBJ2-1; 8 bases line up with TRBD1. This CDR3 spans 16 amino acids. V was clipped by 5 bases and J by 3 bases; unmatched bases: 9. CDR3 nucleotide sequence: TGTGCCAGCAGTCCCCGGGACAGGCCCTTCTACAATGAGCAGTTCTTC. Its protein product is CASSPRDRPFYNEQFF.

V and J are TRBV10-2 and TRBJ2-3; the D gene is possibly TRBD1 (6 bases). CDR1 is WSHSY and CDR2 is SAAADI in the germline V gene. V lost 4 bases to trimming and J lost 5 bases, with 10 bases between them. There are 13 residues in the CDR3. This chain's CDR3 is CASSVQGEDTQYF. In nucleotides, the CDR3 is TGCGCCAGCAGTGTACAGGGAGAAGATACGCAGTATTTT.

The J gene is TRBJ1-1, the V gene TRBV3-1; D remains ambiguous. CDR1 and CDR2 from the germline V gene are LGHDT and YNNKEL (reference sequence). Between the trimmed V and J ends, which lost 2 bases and 10 bases, there was a span of 14 bases. The CDR3 is made up of 13 amino acids. CDR3 DNA: TGTGCCAGCAGCCAACCCGACAAGGGAAGAGCTTTCTTT. Its translation: CASSQPDKGRAFF.

This clonotype was seen many times. The chain combines TRBV12-3 or TRBV12-4 with TRBJ1-1, with D possibly being TRBD1 (6 bases). Trimming removed 1 base at V and 5 bases at J, with 11 bases between. The CDR3 has 14 residues. CDR3 sequence: CASSLDRGMTEAFF. The CDR3 coding sequence is TGTGCCAGCAGTTTAGATAGGGGGATGACTGAAGCTTTCTTT.

This clonotype appeared a few times. This chain's CDR3 is CASSGGLAGGEQFF. CDR3 DNA: TGTGCCAGCTCGGGGGGACTAGCGGGAGGTGAGCAGTTCTTC. V gene TRBV27 combines with J gene TRBJ2-1; 15 bases map to TRBD2. This CDR3 is built from 14 residues. The germline CDR1 and CDR2 sequences are MNHEY and SMNVEV (reference sequence). Trimming cost V 8 bases and J 9 bases; bases outside gene matches: 5.

This clonotype has at least ten counts. J is TRBJ2-5 and V is TRBV12-3 or TRBV12-4, with D uncertain. Trimming cost V 1 base and J 4 bases, with 10 bases left between them. The CDR3 loop spans 14 amino acids. CDR3: CASSLVPTRETQYF. Here the CDR3 DNA reads TGTGCCAGCAGTTTAGTTCCCACCCGAGAGACCCAGTACTTC.

The chain links TRBV12-3 or TRBV12-4 to TRBJ2-7; 9 positions match TRBD2. CDR3 size: 15 residues. V shed 4 bases, J shed 3 bases, and the junction held 7 bases outside the gene matches. In DNA form, the CDR3 reads TGTGCCAGCAGTTCCCTAGCGGGACAACTCTACGAGCAGTACTTC. Amino acids: CASSSLAGQLYEQYF.

J is TRBJ2-1 and V is TRBV10-3, with 9 bases fitting TRBD2. V lost 6 bases, J lost 8 bases, and 8 bases stayed unmatched. Germline V lookup: CDR1 ENHRY, CDR2 SYGVKD. The CDR3 consists of 14 residues. CDR3 region: CAIRIAGDVYEQFF. For the CDR3, the DNA is TGTGCCATCAGGATAGCGGGGGACGTCTATGAGCAGTTCTTC.

This clonotype was detected ten times or more. J is TRBJ1-5 and V is TRBV12-3 or TRBV12-4; 7 bases are shared with TRBD1. The CDR3 runs 12 residues. V shed 5 bases and J 6 bases; nucleotides not matched to a gene: 1. CDR3 sequence (DNA): TGTGCCAGCAGTGGGGACAGTCAGCCCCAGCATTTT. Translating it yields CASSGDSQPQHF.

This chain joins TRBV6-5 and TRBJ2-7, with D possibly called TRBD1 or TRBD2 (5 bases each). CDR3 size: 14 residues. Trimming left V 3 bases short and J 3 bases short, with 12 bases between. Germline CDR1 is MNHEY and CDR2 is SVGAGI. The CDR3 coding sequence is TGTGCCAGCAGTTATAACGATGGGGGCTACGAGCAGTACGTC. Its translation: CASSYNDGGYEQYV.

This clonotype was detected many times. V is TRBV5-1 and J is TRBJ1-1, with D uncertain. The CDR3 is 13 amino acids. Germline V gives CDR1 SGHRS, CDR2 YFSETQ. V lost 0 bases and J lost 6, with 9 bases in between. The CDR3 loop reads CASSLGVRAEAFF. For the CDR3, the DNA is TGCGCCAGCAGCTTGGGGGTTCGAGCTGAAGCTTTCTTT. The variable domain in full, with the rest retrieved from reference TRBV5-1 and TRBJ1-1, is KAGVTQTPRYLIKTRGQQVTLSCSPISGHRSVSWYQQTPGQGLQFLFEYFSETQRNKGNFPGRFSGRQFSNSRSEMNVSTLELGDSALYLCASSLGVRAEAFFGQGTRLTVV.

The chain carries TRBV4-2 and TRBJ2-4; no clear D. The CDR3 is 16 residues long. V was clipped by 0 bases and J by 0 bases, with 9 bases between them. Per the germline V gene, CDR1 is LGHNA and CDR2 is YNFKEQ. CDR3 sequence (DNA): TGTGCCAGCAGCCAAGAAGAGACTGTAGCCAAAAACATTCAGTACTTC. This gives the protein CASSQEETVAKNIQYF.

The rearrangement uses TRBV25-1 and TRBJ2-5; 7 bases fit TRBD1. Unmatched junction bases numbered 10, after V lost 2 bases and J lost 1 base. Germline V CDR1 and CDR2: MGHDK, SYGVNS. The CDR3 spans 17 residues. The CDR3 DNA follows: TGTGCCAGCAGTGAACGTCGGGACAGTCTCCTCCAAGAGACCCAGTACTTC. It translates to CASSERRDSLLQETQYF.

There are many counts of this clonotype. The J gene is TRBJ1-1, the V gene TRBV7-9; TRBD1 matches 8 bases. The CDR3 has 15 amino acids. Germline assignment: CDR1 SEHNR and CDR2 FQNEAQ (reference sequence). J gave up 2 bases and V 4 bases, and 6 bases lay outside the gene matches. CDR3: CASSSGTGVNTEAFF. CDR3 sequence (DNA): TGTGCCAGCAGCTCCGGGACAGGAGTCAACACTGAAGCTTTCTTT.

The chain uses TRBV7-9 and TRBJ2-3, with 7 bases lining up with TRBD2. This CDR3 is 16 amino acids long. Unmatched junction bases numbered 11, after V lost 6 bases and J lost 2 bases. Germline lookup yields CDR1 SEHNR and CDR2 FQNEAQ (reference sequence). CDR3 region: CASSLRRAGDTDTQYF. The CDR3 DNA reads TGTGCCAGCAGTTTACGGCGGGCGGGGGACACAGATACGCAGTATTTT.

Many counts were recorded for this clonotype. This chain joins TRBV18 and TRBJ2-7; 10 positions agree with TRBD1. V was pared by 4 bases and J by 6 bases, with 9 bases of the junction left unmatched. Germline CDR1 and CDR2: KGHSH and LQKENI. The CDR3 length is 15 residues. The CDR3 protein is CASSLAGTGVREQYF. CDR3 sequence (DNA): TGTGCCAGCTCACTCGCCGGGACAGGGGTACGCGAGCAGTACTTC.

The V and J genes are TRBV12-3 or TRBV12-4 and TRBJ2-3; D is ambiguous. The CDR3 loop spans 14 amino acids. V was cut by 8 bases and J by 4 bases, with 16 bases left in between. The CDR3 nucleotides are TGTGCCAGCGCCCAATCTGCGGAATCAGATACGCAGTATTTT. It specifies CASAQSAESDTQYF.

This clonotype was seen only a few times. The CDR3 loop is CASSFPTTRNTLEQFF. The CDR3, as DNA: TGTGCCAGCAGCTTCCCCACAACTCGTAATACTTTGGAGCAGTTCTTC. This chain links TRBV11-2 with TRBJ2-1; D is ambiguous. CDR1 SGHAT and CDR2 FQNNGV come from the germline V gene. The CDR3 has 16 amino acids. V lost 3 bases, J lost 10 bases, and 22 bases lay in between.

This clonotype was picked up a small number of times. This chain connects TRBV12-3 or TRBV12-4 to TRBJ2-1; no clear D gene. The CDR3 is 12 residues long. V lost 0 bases and J 12 bases, leaving 9 bases between the germline ends. This CDR3 is CASSLARVWQFF. The CDR3, as DNA: TGTGCCAGCAGTTTAGCGCGTGTGTGGCAGTTCTTC.

In its sample, this clonotype was seen many times. The V and J genes are TRBV20-1 and TRBJ2-5; 7 bases match TRBD1. V shed 6 bases and J 3 bases; nucleotides not matched to a gene: 10. This CDR3 spans 14 amino acids. In germline, CDR1 is DFQATT, CDR2 SNEGSKA (reference sequence). The chain's CDR3 is CSATLDRRKETQYF. CDR3 coding DNA: TGCAGTGCCACCCTGGACAGGAGGAAAGAGACCCAGTACTTC.

This clonotype was picked up a small number of times. The V call is TRBV5-1, the J call TRBJ1-1; D is ambiguous. This CDR3 is 15 amino acids long. V shed 1 base and J shed 0 bases, with 10 bases lying between them. Germline CDR1 SGHRS, CDR2 YFSETQ. The CDR3 loop is CASSLYSGVNTEAFF. As DNA, the CDR3 is TGCGCCAGCAGCTTGTATTCTGGGGTGAACACTGAAGCTTTCTTT.

This chain links TRBV29-1 with TRBJ1-3; D unclear. The V and J ends lost 6 bases and 2 bases respectively, with 8 bases between them. The germline gives CDR1 SQVTM, CDR2 ANQGSEA. There are 12 residues in the CDR3. In DNA, the CDR3 is TGCAGCGTACGAAATACTGGAAACACCATATATTTT. Its translation: CSVRNTGNTIYF.

This clonotype was recorded many times. The V and J genes are TRBV18 and TRBJ2-1; 7 nucleotides match TRBD1. This CDR3 is 13 amino acids long. Germline V gene sequence: CDR1 KGHSH, CDR2 LQKENI. Trimming removed 4 bases from V and 4 bases from J; junction bases left unmatched: 1. The CDR3 region is CASSQQGYNEQFF. CDR3 DNA sequence: TGTGCCAGCTCACAACAGGGGTACAATGAGCAGTTCTTC.

This clonotype occurred a few times. V usage is TRBV6-5 and J usage is TRBJ2-7; 7 bases are shared with TRBD2. CDR1 is MNHEY, CDR2 SVGAGI, per germline. V was clipped by 4 bases and J by 2 bases; unmatched bases: 11. CDR3 size: 16 residues. In DNA form, the CDR3 reads TGTGCCAGCAGTTCCCCTGCGAGGAGCGGGACCTACGAGCAGTACTTC. Protein product: CASSSPARSGTYEQYF.

This clonotype was observed a few times. V usage is TRBV7-9 and J usage is TRBJ2-1, with 11 bases lining up with TRBD2. The CDR3 is made up of 17 amino acids. The V and J ends lost 1 base and 3 bases, in that order; junction bases with no gene match: 5. Germline V gene data show CDR1 as SEHNR and CDR2 as FQNEAQ (reference sequence). The CDR3 here is CASSLEGTSGFYNEQFF. In nucleotides, the CDR3 is TGTGCCAGCAGCTTAGAAGGGACTAGCGGATTCTACAATGAGCAGTTCTTC.

The chain couples TRBV11-2 to TRBJ2-5; D unresolved. Trimming stripped 5 bases from V and 0 bases from J, with 10 bases between. The germline V gene encodes CDR1 SGHAT and CDR2 FQNNGV. The CDR3 totals 14 residues. Here the CDR3 DNA reads TGTGCCAGCAGCCACTTCTGGGACCAAGAGACCCAGTACTTC. Protein: CASSHFWDQETQYF.

This clonotype appeared a few times. The rearrangement links TRBV27 to TRBJ2-3; TRBD2 aligns across 10 bases. Germline CDR1 is MNHEY and CDR2 is SMNVEV (reference sequence). CDR3 length: 15 residues. J gave up 6 bases and V 4 bases, and 7 bases lay outside the gene matches. The CDR3 region is CASSSSGSAPDTQYF. In DNA, the CDR3 is TGTGCCAGCAGTTCTAGCGGGAGCGCCCCGGATACGCAGTATTTT.